A selection of T cell receptor beta chains follows, all from one sample in a study of CD8 T cells in ankylosing spondylitis. MiXCR, applied by TCRdb to the 5' RACE reads, yields one record per CDR3 protein. The sample has a few hundred thousand distinct CDR3 sequences; around 10% are singletons. The sequenced material came from blood, either unsorted or a sorted T cell fraction (not recorded which). These receptors all stem from a female donor with ankylosing spondylitis or in good health (not recorded which). The CDR3 runs from the conserved cysteine through the conserved F or W. The order of the fields is clone size, V gene, D gene, J gene, CDR3 protein, CDR3 DNA. A D gene is named only where the DNA matches it firmly. Not every row has a clone size; where given, it reads once, few, many or a size class.

>NA|TRBV20-1|TRBD2|TRBJ2-4
CSARRTSGGRAVVMKNIQYF
TGCAGTGCTCGTCGGACTAGCGGGGGTAGGGCCGTCGTTATGAAAAACATTCAGTACTTC
>many|TRBV15|TRBD1|TRBJ2-7
CATSNWTGGNYEQYF
TGTGCCACCAGCAACTGGACAGGGGGGAACTACGAGCAGTACTTC
>many|TRBV20-1|TRBD2|TRBJ2-2
CSAREGLAGASSGELFF
TGCAGTGCTAGAGAAGGTCTAGCGGGAGCCTCGAGCGGGGAGCTGTTTTTT
>NA|TRBV18|TRBD2|TRBJ2-3
CASSGLAGVDTQYF
TGTGCCAGCTCGGGACTAGCGGGAGTTGATACGCAGTATTTT
>NA|TRBV12-3/TRBV12-4|NA|TRBJ2-7
CASSPGFAGFYEQYF
TGTGCCAGCAGCCCGGGGTTCGCGGGGTTCTACGAGCAGTACTTC
>many|TRBV12-3/TRBV12-4|TRBD2|TRBJ2-7
CASSFRGGRDEQYF
TGTGCCAGCAGTTTTCGGGGGGGCAGGGACGAGCAGTACTTC
>many|TRBV20-1|NA|TRBJ2-1
CTSRLLGEQFF
TGCACTTCGAGACTACTCGGTGAGCAGTTCTTC
>many|TRBV20-1|TRBD1|TRBJ1-5
CSANHATGGDQPQHF
TGCAGTGCCAACCACGCGACAGGGGGCGATCAGCCCCAGCATTTT
>many|TRBV5-1|NA|TRBJ1-6
CASSFDPGSNSPLHF
TGCGCCAGCAGCTTCGACCCCGGAAGCAATTCACCCCTCCACTTT
>many|TRBV5-1|NA|TRBJ2-2
CASRQKLNTGELFF
TGCGCCAGCAGACAGAAGTTAAACACCGGGGAGCTGTTTTTT
>many|TRBV7-7|NA|TRBJ2-1
CASSLAAGRHNEQFF
TGTGCTAGCAGCTTAGCGGCGGGGAGACACAATGAGCAGTTCTTC
>many|TRBV20-1|NA|TRBJ1-2
CSASGRDPYGYTF
TGCAGTGCTTCAGGCAGGGACCCTTATGGCTACACCTTC
>many|TRBV7-2|NA|TRBJ1-2
CASSLKTDYGYTF
TGTGCCAGCAGCTTAAAGACAGACTATGGCTACACCTTC
>NA|TRBV24-1|NA|TRBJ1-1
CATSASRGLNTEAFF
TGTGCCACCAGTGCCTCCCGCGGGCTGAACACTGAAGCTTTCTTT
>few|TRBV5-6|TRBD2|TRBJ2-1
CASSLTSAHNEQFF
TGTGCCAGCAGCTTGACTAGCGCCCACAATGAGCAGTTCTTC
>NA|TRBV7-2|TRBD1|TRBJ2-5
CASSFDRGETQYF
TGTGCCAGCAGCTTCGACAGGGGAGAGACCCAGTACTTC
>NA|TRBV24-1|NA|TRBJ1-2
CATSDLFGGYTF
TGTGCCACCAGTGACCTCTTCGGGGGCTACACCTTC
>NA|TRBV4-2|NA|TRBJ1-2
CASSLGPVDGYTF
TGTGCCAGCAGCCTCGGGCCCGTCGATGGCTACACCTTC
>NA|TRBV20-1|NA|TRBJ2-1
CSAISGSRLNEQFF
TGCAGTGCTATCTCCGGGTCCCGATTGAATGAGCAGTTCTTC
>many|TRBV5-6|NA|TRBJ1-4
CASSIGTGNEKLFF
TGTGCCAGCAGCATCGGGACGGGTAATGAAAAACTGTTTTTT